This T cell receptor beta chain was sequenced in a study of cytomegalovirus exposure and HLA in healthy donors. The overall study: Around 85 million unique TCRs from HLA-typed donors were held in an early data release.

60 Vbeta and 13 Jbeta primers were used in PCR. TCRdb keeps only in-frame clones here, not all; method: immunoSEQ multiplex PCR. The sample has some 150,000 clones, around 86% seen once. The junction had 7 bases not matched to a gene; V was cut back by 5 bases and J by 0 bases. The CDR3 runs to 16 residues. Germline V lookup: CDR1 SGHVS, CDR2 FQNEAQ. Details on this clone: What it binds is not known.

Findings and limits, study-wide: Later analysis identified several of the most significant clusters that appeared linked to common viral pathogens. Some TCR beta chains (roughly 160 of them) were listed as cytomegalovirus-associated.

Nominally healthy donors were sampled, though unrecorded immune exposures were likely. The rearrangement uses TRBV7-8 and TRBJ1-5; 7 bases fit TRBD1. Sequenced sample: PBMCs. The receptor comes from a female donor in good health and CMV-seronegative. The CDR3 nucleotides are TGTGCCAGCAGCGTCCGGGACAGTTATAGCAATCAGCCCCAGCATTTT. Residues: CASSVRDSYSNQPQHF. Using reference TRBV7-8 and TRBJ1-5 for the parts outside the CDR3, the full variable domain is GAGVSQSPRYKVAKRGQDVALRCDPISGHVSLFWYQQALGQGPEFLTYFQNEAQLDKSGLPSDRFFAERPEGSVSTLKIQRTQQEDSAVYLCASSVRDSYSNQPQHFGDGTRLSIL.